The present T cell receptor beta chain was sequenced within a study of blood T cell repertoires in COVID-19 (TCRdb year 2020). In the study overall: The collaborator samples originated in the United States, Italy and Spain and spanned the acute and convalescent phases of COVID-19. Where available, HLA class I and class II types were obtained from metadata supplied by the sample provider rather than from assay-based typing. A freely available public database, intended as a resource for researchers studying the immune response to SARS-CoV-2, is where the repertoires were released. Samples were obtained from the ongoing ImmuneRACE study (first 160 participants) and from some 1,200 subjects provided by 6 global collaborators. The prospective study material was composed of cDNA or gDNA derived from T cells, B-cell-depleted T cells, or PBMCs. Deeply sampled blood TCRbeta repertoires from subjects exposed to, actively infected with, or recovered from COVID-19 were included in the dataset. Sample metadata almost always included a de-identified subject ID, COVID-19 status, age in years and sex. Beyond this particular receptor, the publication reports: The quantity of clinical and demographic metadata differed by source and by participant and was supplied without curation.

The collaborating institutions used their own protocols to collect whole blood in K2EDTA tubes. For TCRbeta analysis, collaborators shipped samples in one of three forms: frozen whole blood, isolated PBMCs, or DNA extracted from either of those sample types. The table lists this clone with a count of one. The clone's antigen remains unknown. No base quality information exists; no much larger clone differs at one position. The CDR3 contains 15 residues, cysteine and phenylalanine counted. Of all the DNA, just the CDR3 is kept, 45 bases in frame from base 1. At the junction V is shortened by 3 bases and J by 4 bases; bases outside the gene matches: 4. The germline V gene encodes CDR1 GTSNPN and CDR2 SVGIG (reference sequence). The immunoSEQ Assay, a bias-controlled multiplex PCR, was used to amplify TCRbeta CDR3 regions from genomic DNA. The study's processing was this. The number of nucleated cells in each sample was estimated from the amplification of reference gene primers within the assay. Sequence reads were collapsed and filtered to measure the absolute abundance of every unique TCRbeta CDR3 rearrangement. For each sample, productive Simpson clonality was calculated as the square root of Simpson's diversity index across productive rearrangements. As stored in TCRdb, this immuneACCESS dataset retains in-frame rearrangements with V and J assigned. A fraction of the clones does not appear; measured against another copy, unresolved V genes explain less than half of the discrepancy, and the remainder lacks a known reason. V and J calls and clone size are those listed in that table; D and trimming were worked out from the DNA. In this sample the table shows 50,000 to 65,000 clones, 88% of which occur a single time. More than 3% of the sample is taken by the ten largest.

The rearranged chain carries TRBV30 and TRBJ2-3, with 13 central nucleotides matching TRBD2. The sequencing sample was made of peripheral blood. The receptor was isolated from a human donor in a cohort sampled during active COVID-19. Here is the DNA: TGTGCCTGGAGGGGACTAGCGGGGCGCGCAGATACGCAGTATTTT. It is translated as CAWRGLAGRADTQYF.